The text below deals with one TCR beta chain. Which antigen it targets is not known. Per-nucleotide qualities are absent, and no much larger clonotype sits a single base away. TCRbeta CDR3 regions were amplified from genomic DNA by means of the immunoSEQ Assay, a bias-controlled multiplex PCR. The study's processing was this. Nucleated cell counts per sample were estimated from amplification of reference gene primers within the assay. To quantify the absolute abundance of each unique TCRbeta CDR3 rearrangement, sequence reads were collapsed and filtered. Productive Simpson clonality was computed per sample as the square root of Simpson's diversity index over productive rearrangements. In its TCRdb copy, this immuneACCESS table keeps in-frame sequences only and misses some clones. Where compared with another copy, unresolved V genes explain less than half of these, and the others have no known cause. That table is the source of V, J and clone size, and D and trimming were worked out from the DNA. For this sample there are 150,000 to 200,000 clones; 80% to 90% appear just once. The ten largest make up more than 7.5% of the sample.

The data originate from a study of blood T cell repertoires in COVID-19 (dated by TCRdb to the early 2020s). With respect to the entire study: Collaborator samples came from the United States, Italy and Spain and covered acute and convalescent phases of COVID-19. The prospective study material was composed of cDNA or gDNA derived from T cells, B-cell-depleted T cells, or PBMCs. Subjects who had been exposed to COVID-19, were actively infected with it, or had recovered from it provided the deeply sampled blood TCRbeta repertoires that made up the dataset. A freely available public database, intended as a resource for researchers studying the immune response to SARS-CoV-2, is where the repertoires were released. The samples were drawn from the first 160 participants of the ongoing ImmuneRACE study and from 950 to 1,500 subjects provided by 6 global collaborators. Nearly every sample came with metadata listing a de-identified subject ID, COVID-19 status, age in years and sex. Where available, HLA class I and class II types were taken from metadata supplied by the sample provider and were not determined by assay-based typing.

Inclusive of the bounding cysteine and phenylalanine, the CDR3 is 18 residues long. Left in the record is the CDR3 DNA by itself, 54 bases read in frame from the first base. V is reduced by 4 bases and J by 0 bases, leaving a spacing of 22 bases between them. Via the germline V gene, CDR1 is SGHRS and CDR2 YFSETQ. Whole blood was collected in K2EDTA tubes by collaborating institutions according to the institutions' own protocols. For TCRbeta analysis, collaborators shipped samples as frozen whole blood, isolated PBMCs, or DNA extracted from either of those sample types. Findings and caveats that apply to the study as a whole: How much clinical and demographic metadata was included differed by source and by participant, and the metadata was provided uncurated.

This receptor was identified in a man in his fifties with active or convalescent COVID-19. Sequencing was done on a sample of peripheral blood. The rearranged segments are TRBV5-1 and TRBJ1-1, with TRBD1 as a weak D call on 6 bases. In nucleotide form, the sequence is TGCGCCAGCAGCCCGAATGGACAGCTCTATATTATGAACACTGAAGCTTTCTTT. Translated, this gives CASSPNGQLYIMNTEAFF.